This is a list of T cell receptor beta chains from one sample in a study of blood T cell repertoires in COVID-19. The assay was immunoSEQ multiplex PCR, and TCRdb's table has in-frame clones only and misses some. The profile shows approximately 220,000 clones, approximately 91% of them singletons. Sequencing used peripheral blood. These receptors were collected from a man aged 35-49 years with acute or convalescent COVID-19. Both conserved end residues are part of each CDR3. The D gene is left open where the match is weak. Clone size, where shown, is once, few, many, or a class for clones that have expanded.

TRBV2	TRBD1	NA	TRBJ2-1	TGTGCCAGCGGGGGACAGGGATACAATGAGCAGTTCTTC	CASGGQGYNEQFF
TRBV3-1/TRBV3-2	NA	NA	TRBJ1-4	TGTGCCAGCAGCCTTAATGTTGGACACATTGCAACTAATGAAAAACTGTTTTTT	CASSLNVGHIATNEKLFF
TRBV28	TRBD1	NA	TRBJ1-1	TGTGCCAGCAGAGACAGGGGTATGAACACTGAAGCTTTCTTT	CASRDRGMNTEAFF
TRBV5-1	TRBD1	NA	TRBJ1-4	TGCGCCAGCAGCGGAGGGACAGCTAATGAAAAACTGTTTTTT	CASSGGTANEKLFF
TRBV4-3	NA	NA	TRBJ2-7	TGCGCCAGCAGCCAAGATCTAGGGCGCGGGGAGCAGTACTTC	CASSQDLGRGEQYF
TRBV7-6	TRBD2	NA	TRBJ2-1	TGTGCCAGCAGCCAGAGTGGCGGGGGGCACAATGAGCAGTTCTTC	CASSQSGGGHNEQFF
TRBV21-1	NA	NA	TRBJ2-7	TGTGCCAGCAGCAAAGCGGATTTGACTTCCTACGAGCAGTACTTC	CASSKADLTSYEQYF
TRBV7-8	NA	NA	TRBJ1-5	TGTGCCAGCAGCTTAGAAGGGACACCTAATCAGCCCCAGCATTTT	CASSLEGTPNQPQHF
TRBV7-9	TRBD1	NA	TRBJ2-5	TGTGCCAGCAGCTTCCGGACAGGGGGCGAGACCCAGTACTTC	CASSFRTGGETQYF
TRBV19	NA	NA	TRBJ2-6	TGTGCCAGTAGTATTATATACAGGGCGGCTGGGGCCAACGTCCTGACTTTC	CASSIIYRAAGANVLTF
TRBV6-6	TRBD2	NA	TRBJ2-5	TGTGCCAGCGCGTCGGTAGCGGGGCAAGAGACCCAGTACTTC	CASASVAGQETQYF
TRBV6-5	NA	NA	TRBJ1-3	TGTGCCAGCAGTATCCTTTCAGACTCTGGAAACACCATATATTTT	CASSILSDSGNTIYF
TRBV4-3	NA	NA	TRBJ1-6	TGCGCCAGCAGCTTAATGCACTGGCGGGAAAAAGGTCATAATTCACCCCTCCACTTT	CASSLMHWREKGHNSPLHF
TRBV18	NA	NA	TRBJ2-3	TGTGCCAGCTCACCACCGAGAGGAGGGGACGGGACAGATACGCAGTATTTT	CASSPPRGGDGTDTQYF
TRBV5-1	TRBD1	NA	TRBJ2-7	TGCGCCAGCAGCTACCCAGGGGGCTCCTACGAGCAGTACTTC	CASSYPGGSYEQYF
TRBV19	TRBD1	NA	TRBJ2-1	TGTGCCAGTAGTGATCAGGGGGCTGGGGAGCAGTTCTTC	CASSDQGAGEQFF
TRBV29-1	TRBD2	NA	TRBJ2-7	TGCAGCGTTGGGGAGGCGGGAGGGGCCTACGAGCAGTACTTC	CSVGEAGGAYEQYF
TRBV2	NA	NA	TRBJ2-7	TGTGCCAGCAGCCTCGAACAGGTTTACCTGGAATACGAGCAGTACTTC	CASSLEQVYLEYEQYF
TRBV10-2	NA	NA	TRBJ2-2	TGCGCCAGCTCCGGGACTCCGAATCCCGGGGAGCTGTTTTTT	CASSGTPNPGELFF
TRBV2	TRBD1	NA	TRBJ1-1	TGTGCCAGCAGTGAAGGGCAGGGGGTAGGAGCTGAAGCTTTCTTT	CASSEGQGVGAEAFF
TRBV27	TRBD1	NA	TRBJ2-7	TGTGCCAGCAGTTTGGGACAGGACCCGCTCGGTCGCTACGAGCAGTACTTC	CASSLGQDPLGRYEQYF
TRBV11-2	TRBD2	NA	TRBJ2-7	TGTGCCAGCAGCTTAGATGGCGCGGGGGGGTTGGGGTACGAGCAGTACTTC	CASSLDGAGGLGYEQYF
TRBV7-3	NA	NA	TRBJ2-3	TGTGCCAGCAGCTTAAATTCCGCAGATACGCAGTATTTT	CASSLNSADTQYF
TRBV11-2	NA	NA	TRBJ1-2	TGTGCCAGCAGCTTAAACTCTAACTATGGCTACACCTTC	CASSLNSNYGYTF
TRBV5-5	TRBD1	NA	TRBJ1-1	TGTGCCAGCAGCTTGGGGGACAGGGTCACTGAAGCTTTCTTT	CASSLGDRVTEAFF
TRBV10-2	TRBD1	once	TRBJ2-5	TGCGCCAGCAGGACACAGGGGGTAGGGACCCAGTACTTC	CASRTQGVGTQYF
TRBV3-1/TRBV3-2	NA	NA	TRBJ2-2	TGTGCCAGCAGCCAAGATCCCGGACTGGGCAACACCGGGGAGCTGTTTTTT	CASSQDPGLGNTGELFF
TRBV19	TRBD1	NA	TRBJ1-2	TGTGCCAGTAGTATCCCTCGAGGACAGGGGAACTATGGCTACACCTTC	CASSIPRGQGNYGYTF
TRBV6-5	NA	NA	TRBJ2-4	TGTGCCAGCAGGGGACACGACAAAAACATTCAGTACTTC	CASRGHDKNIQYF
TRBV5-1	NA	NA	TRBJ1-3	TGCGCCAGCAGCTTGGGGCTGAGGCCGACCTCTGGAAACACCATATATTTT	CASSLGLRPTSGNTIYF
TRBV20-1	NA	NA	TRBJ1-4	TGCAGTGCTAGTTCCCCCCAGGGGAATGAAAAACTGTTTTTT	CSASSPQGNEKLFF
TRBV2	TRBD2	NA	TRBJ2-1	TGTGCCAGCAGTAAAGGGACTAGCGGGGGATACAATGAGCAGTTCTTC	CASSKGTSGGYNEQFF
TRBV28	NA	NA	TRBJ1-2	TGTGCCAGCAGTTCGACCTTGGAGGGGTTGGACACCTTC	CASSSTLEGLDTF
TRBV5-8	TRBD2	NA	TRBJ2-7	TGTGCCAGCGTGCCACTAGCGGGGGGCGAGCAGTACTTC	CASVPLAGGEQYF
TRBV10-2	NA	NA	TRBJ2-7	TGCGCCAGCAGTGAGTTCACCGGCAGGGGATCGTACGAGCAGTACTTC	CASSEFTGRGSYEQYF
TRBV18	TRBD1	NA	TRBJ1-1	TGTGCCAGCTCACCACGGGACAGGGAAGCTTTCTTT	CASSPRDREAFF
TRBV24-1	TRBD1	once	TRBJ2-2	TGTGCCACCAGTATTGTGGCAGGGGGCACCGGGGAGCTGTTTTTT	CATSIVAGGTGELFF
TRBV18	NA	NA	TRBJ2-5	TGTGCCAGCTCACCACCGCACGGGGAGGAGACCCAGTACTTC	CASSPPHGEETQYF
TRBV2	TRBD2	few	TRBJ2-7	TGTGCCAGCAGCCCTTCCGGACTAGCGAGCCACGAGCAGTACTTC	CASSPSGLASHEQYF
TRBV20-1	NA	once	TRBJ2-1	TGCAGTGCTTCTCGAGGTGGTGAGCAGTTCTTC	CSASRGGEQFF
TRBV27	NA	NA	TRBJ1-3	TGTGCCAGCGCGGGCCTCTCTGGAAACACCATATATTTT	CASAGLSGNTIYF
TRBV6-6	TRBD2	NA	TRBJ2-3	TGTGCCAGCATCGCGCCGGGACTACCCGGCTCAGATACGCAGTATTTT	CASIAPGLPGSDTQYF
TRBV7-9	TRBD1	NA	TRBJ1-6	TGTGCCAGCAGCTTAGGACAGGGGGATTCCTATAATTCACCCCTCCACTTT	CASSLGQGDSYNSPLHF
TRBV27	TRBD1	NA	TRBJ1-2	TGTGCCAGCAGTTTATTAAGGGGACAGGGAGACTATGGCTACACCTTC	CASSLLRGQGDYGYTF
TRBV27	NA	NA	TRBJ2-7	TGTGCCAGCAGCCAAACCCCAGCGTACGAGCAGTACTTC	CASSQTPAYEQYF
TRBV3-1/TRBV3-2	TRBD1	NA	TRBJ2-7	TGTGCCAGCAGCCAAGGGTGGGACAGTGGGTTGAAGTACTTC	CASSQGWDSGLKYF
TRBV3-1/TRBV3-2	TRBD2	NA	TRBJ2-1	TGTGCCAGCAGCCCCGGGACTAGCGGGAGAGATGAGCAGTTCTTC	CASSPGTSGRDEQFF
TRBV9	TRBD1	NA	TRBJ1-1	TGTGCCAGCAGCGTATGGGACCGGGACAGTGAAGCTTTCTTT	CASSVWDRDSEAFF
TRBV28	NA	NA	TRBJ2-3	TGTGCCAGCAACCGACTCGGTAGACTAAGCACAGATACGCAGTATTTT	CASNRLGRLSTDTQYF
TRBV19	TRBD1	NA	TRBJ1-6	TGTGCCAGTAGTCCCACGACAGGGTTAGTACGATCACCCCTCCACTTT	CASSPTTGLVRSPLHF
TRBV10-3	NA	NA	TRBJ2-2	TGTGCCATCAGACGCGACAGGACCGACACCGGGGAGCTGTTTTTT	CAIRRDRTDTGELFF
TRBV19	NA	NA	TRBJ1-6	TGTGCCAGTAGTGGAGGGGAAGCGGGAAATTCACCCCTCCACTTT	CASSGGEAGNSPLHF
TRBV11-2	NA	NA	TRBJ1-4	TGTGCCAGCAGCTTAGGGTGGACTTTTAATGAAAAACTGTTTTTT	CASSLGWTFNEKLFF
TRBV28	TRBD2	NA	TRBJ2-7	TGTGCCAGCAGTTCCCCCTCGACTAGCGGGAGCGAGCAGTACTTC	CASSSPSTSGSEQYF
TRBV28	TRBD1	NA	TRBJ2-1	TGTGCCAGCAGTTTAGGAGTACCGGGACAGCCAGGTTCTCGGAATGAGCAGTTCTTC	CASSLGVPGQPGSRNEQFF